This T cell receptor beta chain was sequenced during a study of T cell responses to AZD1222 COVID-19 vaccine. The method was immunoSEQ multiplex PCR; TCRdb's version includes in-frame clones alone and lacks a portion of them. The table records about 64,000 clones, just over 90% of them present only once. The CDR3 runs 15 residues. V was shortened by 5 bases and J by 1 base, with 10 bases between the two germline ends. Per germline, CDR1 SGHRS and CDR2 YFSETQ. The chain recombines TRBV5-1 with TRBJ2-6; D perhaps matches TRBD1 (6 bases). Source: peripheral blood, taken 28 days after the second dose of the MenACWY control vaccine. The clonotype was recovered from an adult who received the MenACWY meningococcal vaccine as a control. DNA of the CDR3: TGCGCCAGCAGGGACAGAAGTTCTGGGGCCAACGTCCTGACTTTC. This sequence encodes CASRDRSSGANVLTF.